Detailed here is one TCR beta chain. The sample is drawn from a study of technical replicates of blood from a handful of donors. Profiling relied on immunoSEQ multiplex PCR, and the TCRdb table lists in-frame clones only, not all of them. This repertoire shows over 75,000 clones, around 97% found once; its top ten account for around 0.18%. The V gene lost 2 bases and the J gene lost 4 bases, with 27 bases spanning the gap. The length of the CDR3 is 20 residues. The germline V gene encodes CDR1 MGHRA and CDR2 YSYEKL. Sequenced: T cells isolated from PBMCs. The sequence came from a human donor in good health. V and J are TRBV4-1 and TRBJ1-3; D uncertain. The CDR3, as DNA: TGCGCCAGCAGCCAACAGCGGAGGTGGCAGGCGCCGTACACGGGAAACACCATATATTTT. Translating it yields CASSQQRRWQAPYTGNTIYF.